This T cell receptor beta chain derives from a study of T cell responses to AZD1222 COVID-19 vaccine (dated by TCRdb to the early 2020s). A note on the overall study: AZD1222 recipients given second doses at about 4 weeks or at about 12 weeks were pooled, since spike-specific TCR depth and breadth were not found to differ between the two schedules. TCR sequencing covered fewer than 250 trial participants: 200 to 220 given two doses of AZD1222 and around 25 given two doses of MenACWY control vaccine. Trial participants were enrolled by age into 18-55, 56-69 and 70-plus year subgroups, with about 150, 28 and 57 TCR-sequenced participants respectively. Summary of the overall study and its limitations: Because no samples from the day 14 peak response were available, repertoires could be characterized only after the peak T cell response. Vaccine-associated CD4 TCRs spanned the whole spike protein, with dominant responses in regions 160-218 and 743-854. Only five to seven AZD1222 recipients were SARS-CoV-2 seropositive at baseline, limiting conclusions about previously exposed vaccinees. Reportedly, close to half of the unique spike-specific TCRs recognized epitopes lying outside the regions that are mutated in the B.1.351 and B.1.1.7 variants. Participants were mostly white British, with more females than males. The authors suggested clonal diversity may have been underestimated. In the small 56-69-year group, the increase in depth fell short of significance, most likely because of low power. After two AZD1222 doses, spike-specific TCR breadth and depth were significantly higher than at day 0 and than in MenACWY recipients.

The CDR3 spans 15 residues, from the cysteine through the phenylalanine. Only the CDR3 region is kept as DNA, spanning 45 bases read in frame from base 1. V trim: 1 base; J trim: 2 bases; unmatched bases: 4. Taken from the germline V gene, the CDR1 and CDR2 loops are LGHNA and YNFKEQ. The time point tag for this specimen amounts to: baseline before first vaccination. The vaccinee samples were drawn from two UK trials, COV001 and COV002, one of which was a single-blind randomized controlled phase 2/3 trial testing AZD1222 (ChAdOx1 nCoV-19) in healthy adults. For TCRbeta chain sequencing, PBMC samples were collected from trial participants at day 0 and at day 28 after the second dose. Comments on this clone: Its specific antigen is unknown. Within one base of it there is no much larger clone, and no base qualities were kept.

The CDR3 regions of human TCRbeta chains were analyzed by immunosequencing. The paper's data handling went like this. Repertoire TCRs were matched against a reference library of SARS-CoV-2-specific TCRs generated with the MIRA antigen-specificity platform. Breadth meant the fraction of unique TCRs that were SARS-CoV-2-associated, whereas depth meant the fraction of total T cells that were SARS-CoV-2-associated. Using the MIRA data, each spike-specific TCR was assigned both to the spike region to which the TCR was reactive and to a CD4 or CD8 class. Log10-transformed breadth and depth values were compared by one-way ANOVA with Sidak's multiple comparisons tests. TCRdb limited this immuneACCESS table to in-frame rearrangements with V and J called. A share of clones is missing; checked studies link under half to unresolved V genes, and the rest is unexplained. Clone size and V and J calls were adopted from that table, with D and trimming inferred from the DNA. This sample has 70,000 to 95,000 clones in its table, and 90% of those were observed once. Of the sample, under 5% is held by the ten largest clones.

This material consisted of peripheral blood, taken on day 0 of AZD1222 vaccination. The rearrangement joined TRBV4-2 to TRBJ2-7, with 8 junctional bases fitting TRBD1. This receptor was identified in an adult in good health. Here the CDR3 is given as CASSQAQGETYEQYF. Here is the DNA: TGTGCCAGCAGCCAAGCACAGGGGGAGACCTACGAGCAGTACTTC.